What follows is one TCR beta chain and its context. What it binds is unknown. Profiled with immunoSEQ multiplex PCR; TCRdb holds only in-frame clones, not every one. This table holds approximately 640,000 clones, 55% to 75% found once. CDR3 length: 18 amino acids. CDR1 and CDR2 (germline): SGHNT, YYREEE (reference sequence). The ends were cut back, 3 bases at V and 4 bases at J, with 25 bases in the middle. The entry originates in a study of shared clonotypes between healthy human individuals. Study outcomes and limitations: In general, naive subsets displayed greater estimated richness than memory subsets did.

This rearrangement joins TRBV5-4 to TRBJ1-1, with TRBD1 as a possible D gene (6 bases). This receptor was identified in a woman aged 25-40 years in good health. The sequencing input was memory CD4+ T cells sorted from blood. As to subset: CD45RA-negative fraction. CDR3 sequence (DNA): TGTGCCAGCAGCTCCACAGGGACGATGGGTGATTCGGGCACTGAAGCTTTCTTT. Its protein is CASSSTGTMGDSGTEAFF.